Listed here are 12 T cell receptor beta chains from one sample, sequenced in a study of blood T cell repertoires in COVID-19. The assay was immunoSEQ multiplex PCR, and TCRdb's table has in-frame clones only and misses some. The data show under 450,000 clones, over 75% seen once. Input material: PBMCs or T cells enriched from blood (not recorded which). These receptor sequences come from a woman in her 30s who had recovered from COVID-19.

The rearrangement uses TRBV18 and TRBJ1-1; D call uncertain. This CDR3 contains 15 residues. V was clipped by 0 bases and J by 4 bases, with 12 bases between them. Germline V gene sequence: CDR1 KGHSH, CDR2 LQKENI. The DNA for the CDR3 is TGTGCCAGCTCACCACCCTCCGGTTATCGCACTGAAGCTTTCTTT. The encoded protein is CASSPPSGYRTEAFF.

This chain links TRBV2 with TRBJ1-1, with TRBD1 matching 7 bases. V was pared by 4 bases and J by 7 bases, with 3 bases of the junction left unmatched. There are 12 residues in the CDR3. CDR1 is SNHLY and CDR2 is FYNNEI in the germline V gene. The CDR3 nucleotides read TGTGCCAGCAGTGTGCAGGGGGTTGAAGCTTTCTTT. It codes for CASSVQGVEAFF.

This clone has a handful of counts. The chain links TRBV19 to TRBJ2-1; 10 bases agree with TRBD2. CDR3 size: 17 residues. With 3 bases clipped from V and 8 bases from J, the junction kept 13 bases outside the gene matches. Germline loops: CDR1 LNHDA, CDR2 SQIVND (reference sequence). CDR3 nucleotides: TGTGCCAGTAGTATTGGGATAGCGGGAGGCTTGGTAGATGAGCAGTTCTTC. This translates into CASSIGIAGGLVDEQFF.

The chain employs TRBV19 and TRBJ2-1; maybe TRBD1 (5 bases). CDR3 length equals 17 residues. V was clipped by 1 base and J by 5 bases, with 18 bases between them. Germline loops: CDR1 LNHDA, CDR2 SQIVND (reference sequence). The DNA of the CDR3 is TGTGCCAGTAGTATAGCCCGCGCAGGGCTCCCCCACAATGAGCAGTTCTTC. It translates to CASSIARAGLPHNEQFF.

The chain links TRBV27 to TRBJ2-1; 8 bases align to TRBD2. The CDR3 is 14 residues long. V lost 2 bases to trimming and J lost 8 bases; unmatched junction nucleotides: 5. CDR1 MNHEY and CDR2 SMNVEV come from the germline V gene (reference sequence). This CDR3 is CASSLGTRFDEQFF. CDR3 nucleotides: TGTGCCAGCAGTTTAGGGACTAGATTTGATGAGCAGTTCTTC.

In its sample, this clone was seen a few times. The chain links TRBV19 to TRBJ2-2; a possible D gene is TRBD1 (6 bases). V was clipped by 11 bases and J by 1 base, with 8 bases between them. In germline, CDR1 is LNHDA, CDR2 SQIVND (reference sequence). The CDR3 contains 12 residues. CDR3 in DNA: TGTGCCTACAGGGAGAACACCGGGGAGCTGTTTTTT. Its translation: CAYRENTGELFF.

This rearrangement joins TRBV4-2 to TRBJ1-2; the D is unclear. The V end lost 0 bases, the J end lost 7 bases, and 15 bases lay between the germline ends. Germline CDR1 and CDR2: LGHNA and YNFKEQ. The length of the CDR3 is 15 residues. CDR3 bases: TGTGCCAGCAGCCAAGAATATGAGACATCTGGTGGCTACACCTTC. Amino acid sequence: CASSQEYETSGGYTF.

The V and J genes are TRBV6-5 and TRBJ1-4, with a possible D match to TRBD1 (5 bases). V was clipped by 6 bases and J by 8 bases, with 10 bases between them. There are 12 residues in the CDR3. CDR1 MNHEY and CDR2 SVGAGI come from the germline V gene. As DNA, the CDR3 is TGTGCCAGCAGCCCCGGGGGGGAAAAACTGTTTTTT. Translation: CASSPGGEKLFF.

This clone showed up just once. The chain joins TRBV5-8 to TRBJ2-7; 8 nucleotides agree with TRBD2. Germline values: CDR1 SGHTS, CDR2 YDEGEE. This CDR3 has 13 amino acids. J was trimmed by 7 bases and V by 3 bases; bases with no gene match: 6. The CDR3 loop is CASSSGGPGEQYF. Here the CDR3 DNA reads TGTGCCAGCAGCTCGGGGGGGCCGGGGGAGCAGTACTTC.

The chain carries TRBV28 and TRBJ1-5; D unresolved. CDR1 and CDR2 from the germline V gene are MDHEN and SYDVKM. The CDR3 covers 14 residues. The V end lost 5 bases, the J end lost 6 bases, and 14 bases lay between the germline ends. The chain's CDR3 is CASSASHSSQPQHF. The CDR3 DNA reads TGTGCCAGCAGTGCCTCTCATAGTTCTCAGCCCCAGCATTTT.

This clone was detected once. V and J are TRBV19 and TRBJ1-3; D not resolved. The CDR3 contains 16 residues. Germline V lookup: CDR1 LNHDA, CDR2 SQIVND (reference sequence). Trimming cost V 3 bases and J 0 bases, with 12 bases left between them. For the CDR3, the DNA is TGTGCCAGTAGTATTGATGGGCCCTTCTCTGGAAACACCATATATTTT. Translation gives CASSIDGPFSGNTIYF. The whole variable domain, filled in from reference TRBV19 and TRBJ1-3, reads DGGITQSPKYLFRKEGQNVTLSCEQNLNHDAMYWYRQDPGQGLRLIYYSQIVNDFQKGDIAEGYSVSREKKESFPLTVTSAQKNPTAFYLCASSIDGPFSGNTIYFGEGSWLTVV.

Remarks on this clone: A junction boundary mismatches the germline segment, possibly from a read error. The chain carries TRBV18 and TRBJ1-1; D is ambiguous. Per germline, CDR1 KGHSH and CDR2 LQKENI. The length of the CDR3 is 14 residues. In nucleotides, the CDR3 is TGTGCCAGCTCCCCACCGGGAGTCACCATTGAAGCTTTCTTT. Its protein is CASSPPGVTIEAFF.